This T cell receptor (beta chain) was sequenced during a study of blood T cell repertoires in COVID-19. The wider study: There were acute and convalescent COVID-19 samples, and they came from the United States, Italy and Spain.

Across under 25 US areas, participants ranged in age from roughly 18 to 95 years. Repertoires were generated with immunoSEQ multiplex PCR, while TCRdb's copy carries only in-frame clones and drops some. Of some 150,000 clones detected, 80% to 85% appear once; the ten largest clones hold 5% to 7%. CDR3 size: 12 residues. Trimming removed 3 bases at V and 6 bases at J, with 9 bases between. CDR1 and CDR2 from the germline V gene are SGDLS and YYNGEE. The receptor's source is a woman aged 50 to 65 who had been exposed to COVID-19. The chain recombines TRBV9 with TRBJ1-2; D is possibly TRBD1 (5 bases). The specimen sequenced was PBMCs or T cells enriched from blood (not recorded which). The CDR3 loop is CASSGLGDGYTF. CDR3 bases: TGTGCCAGCAGCGGCTTAGGGGATGGCTACACCTTC.